The 17 T cell receptor beta chains below were found in one sample sequenced in a study of OX40 agonist ivuxolimab in advanced cancers. Measured with immunoSEQ multiplex PCR; TCRdb has only the in-frame clones, and not every one. The table shows about 62,000 clones, with over 75% occurring only once. The sample here was CD4+ or CD8+ T cells sorted from blood, taken in a trial of the OX40 agonist ivuxolimab. These TCRs come from an adult with an advanced solid tumor such as melanoma, head and neck, liver or kidney cancer.

J is TRBJ2-3 and V is TRBV10-3; D is possibly TRBD1 or TRBD2 (5 bases each). Germline V gene lookup returns CDR1 ENHRY and CDR2 SYGVKD. The CDR3 is made up of 16 amino acids. The V and J ends lost 4 bases and 5 bases respectively, with 19 bases between them. This chain's CDR3 is CAISGRGAGRRDTQYF. The CDR3 DNA reads TGTGCCATCAGTGGAAGAGGGGCAGGGCGGCGAGATACGCAGTATTTT.

This chain connects TRBV29-1 to TRBJ2-6; D uncertain. Per the germline V gene, CDR1 is SQVTM and CDR2 is ANQGSEA. The CDR3 loop spans 15 amino acids. V lost 5 bases and J lost 4, with 15 bases in between. The CDR3 here is CSVSLLGAGANVLTF. CDR3 DNA: TGCAGCGTTAGTTTGCTTGGAGCGGGGGCCAACGTCCTGACTTTC. The whole variable domain, filled in from reference TRBV29-1 and TRBJ2-6, reads SAVISQKPSRDICQRGTSLTIQCQVDSQVTMMFWYRQQPGQSLTLIATANQGSEATYESGFVIDKFPISRPNLTFSTLTVSNMSPEDSSIYLCSVSLLGAGANVLTFGAGSRLTVL.

The V gene is TRBV10-3, the J gene TRBJ2-7; 8 bases match TRBD1. The CDR3 totals 12 residues. Germline V gives CDR1 ENHRY, CDR2 SYGVKD. V was clipped by 3 bases and J by 7 bases; unmatched bases: 2. Here the CDR3 DNA reads TGTGCCATCAGTGAAGACAGGGGAGAGCAGTACTTC. Protein sequence: CAISEDRGEQYF.

The chain recombines TRBV7-9 with TRBJ1-1; D possibly corresponds to TRBD1 (6 bases). The V gene lost 0 bases and the J gene lost 7 bases, with 9 bases spanning the gap. The CDR3 is 13 residues long. Per germline, CDR1 SEHNR and CDR2 FQNEAQ (reference sequence). Written as DNA, the CDR3 is TGTGCCAGCAGCTTAGCCTACAGGGTTGAAGCTTTCTTT. This encodes CASSLAYRVEAFF.

The chain recombines TRBV19 with TRBJ1-5; TRBD1 agrees at 8 bases. The CDR3 loop spans 14 amino acids. The germline V gene has CDR1 LNHDA and CDR2 SQIVND (reference sequence). J lost 1 base, V lost 9 bases, and 5 bases had no gene match. The CDR3 nucleotides read TGTGCCAGCGACAGGGGATTAAGCAATCAGCCCCAGCATTTT. Translated, it gives CASDRGLSNQPQHF.

The CDR3 reads CASRGQGRTYGYTF. The CDR3 coding sequence is TGTGCCAGCCGGGGACAGGGAAGAACCTATGGCTACACCTTC. This chain joins TRBV6-1 and TRBJ1-2; 9 positions match TRBD1. This CDR3 contains 14 residues. Trimming took 8 bases from V and 4 from J; bases not matched to a gene: 8. Germline V lookup: CDR1 MNHNS, CDR2 SASEGT.

The chain's CDR3 is CASSEPRPGTPGETQYF. The CDR3 DNA is TGTGCCAGCAGTGAACCGCGGCCCGGGACTCCAGGGGAGACCCAGTACTTC. The genes are TRBV6-1 and TRBJ2-5, with a tentative D call TRBD2 (6 bases). This CDR3 region has 17 residues. The ends were cut back, 2 bases at V and 5 bases at J, with 21 bases in the middle. CDR1 and CDR2 (germline): MNHNS, SASEGT.

The chain joins TRBV19 to TRBJ1-4; D perhaps matches TRBD1 (5 bases). V lost 5 bases to trimming and J lost 0 bases, with 13 bases between them. CDR3 length: 16 amino acids. CDR1 LNHDA and CDR2 SQIVND come from the germline V gene (reference sequence). The CDR3 region has the DNA TGTGCCAGTAGTTCGATTTGGGGCGCAACTAATGAAAAACTGTTTTTT. Translation gives CASSSIWGATNEKLFF.

The chain joins TRBV5-4 to TRBJ1-2; D unclear. The CDR3 has 13 amino acids. The germline V gene encodes CDR1 SGHNT and CDR2 YYREEE (reference sequence). Trimming took off 0 bases at V and 4 bases at J, with 7 bases between the two ends. CDR3 sequence: CASSLDQSYGYTF. In DNA, the CDR3 is TGTGCCAGCAGCTTGGACCAGAGCTATGGCTACACCTTC.

The chain links TRBV29-1 to TRBJ1-2; the D gene is possibly TRBD1 (5 bases). Trimming pared 4 bases from V and 4 bases from J, leaving 13 bases between. Germline assignment: CDR1 SQVTM and CDR2 ANQGSEA. The CDR3 is 13 amino acids. CDR3 in amino acids: CSVGTSGPYGYTF. DNA for the CDR3: TGCAGCGTTGGAACTTCGGGACCCTATGGCTACACCTTC.

The J gene is TRBJ2-7, the V gene TRBV6-1; 7 bases fit TRBD2. V was pared by 5 bases and J by 2 bases, with 6 bases of the junction left unmatched. CDR1 is MNHNS, CDR2 SASEGT, per germline. The CDR3 runs 14 residues. DNA for the CDR3: TGTGCCAGCAGTAGGGCGGGGGACGCCTACGAGCAGTACTTC. Encoded protein: CASSRAGDAYEQYF.

For the CDR3, the DNA is TGTGCCAGCAGCCAACAGGGCCTAGGGGGCCCAGAGACCCAGTACTTC. Its protein product is CASSQQGLGGPETQYF. The chain employs TRBV5-6 and TRBJ2-5; 7 bases fit TRBD1. J was trimmed by 4 bases and V by 4 bases; bases with no gene match: 13. This CDR3 is built from 16 residues. Germline-derived CDR1 and CDR2 are SGHDT and YYEEEE.

The chain couples TRBV18 to TRBJ1-1; D not resolved. V dropped 2 bases and J dropped 0 bases, with 4 bases sitting between them. The CDR3 spans 13 residues. Germline V gene data show CDR1 as KGHSH and CDR2 as LQKENI. The CDR3 is CASSPDMNTEAFF. The DNA for the CDR3 is TGTGCCAGCTCACCAGATATGAACACTGAAGCTTTCTTT.

The gene calls are TRBV20-1 and TRBJ1-1; no firm D call. The CDR3 has 11 residues. V was shortened by 5 bases and J by 10 bases, with 14 bases between the two germline ends. Looked up from germline, CDR1 is DFQATT and CDR2 is SNEGSKA (reference sequence). The CDR3, as DNA: TGCAGTGCTCGCCGGGAATATAGAGCTTTCTTT. It specifies CSARREYRAFF.

V usage is TRBV30 and J usage is TRBJ2-3, with a weak D call TRBD2 (5 bases). V gave up 2 bases and J gave up 3 bases, with 15 bases separating them. The germline V gene has CDR1 GTSNPN and CDR2 SVGIG (reference sequence). The CDR3 runs 15 residues. The CDR3 DNA sequence: TGTGCCTGGAGTCCACGGGATTTTTTAACAGATACGCAGTATTTT. Protein sequence: CAWSPRDFLTDTQYF.

V usage is TRBV5-1 and J usage is TRBJ1-1, with no clear D. Germline assignment: CDR1 SGHRS and CDR2 YFSETQ. Trimming pared 3 bases from V and 11 bases from J, leaving 20 bases between. The CDR3 has 14 residues. The CDR3 DNA is TGCGCCAGCAGCTCTGGAGAATGGACGGACTTTGCTTTCTTT. Translated, it gives CASSSGEWTDFAFF.

The rearrangement joins TRBV5-1 to TRBJ2-7, with TRBD2 matching 11 bases. Germline V gene lookup returns CDR1 SGHRS and CDR2 YFSETQ. J was trimmed by 4 bases and V by 2 bases; bases with no gene match: 5. The CDR3 has 15 amino acids. The CDR3 protein is CASSFTSGGRYEQYF. The CDR3 bases are TGCGCCAGCAGCTTCACTAGCGGGGGCAGGTACGAGCAGTACTTC.